Below are 15 T cell receptor beta chains sequenced from a single sample in a study of PD-1 blockade in classical Hodgkin lymphoma. Generated by immunoSEQ multiplex PCR, the TCRdb table keeps only in-frame clones and is missing some. The data contain 50,000 to 85,000 clones, over 55% of them singletons. Each patient's relapse followed autologous stem cell transplantation, and brentuximab vedotin exposure varied. Specimen: peripheral blood mononuclear cells (PBMCs), collected before the second cycle of nivolumab. The receptor set was obtained from a human donor with classical Hodgkin lymphoma.

The V gene is TRBV20-1, the J gene TRBJ2-7, with D perhaps matching TRBD1 (5 bases). CDR3 size: 11 residues. V lost 5 bases and J lost 3, with 8 bases in between. The germline gives CDR1 DFQATT, CDR2 SNEGSKA (reference sequence). The CDR3 loop reads CSAQTVYEQYF. In nucleotides, the CDR3 is TGCAGTGCTCAGACAGTCTACGAGCAGTACTTC.

The rearrangement joins TRBV29-1 to TRBJ1-2; D gene ambiguous. This CDR3 region has 13 residues. Trimming removed 4 bases from V and 6 bases from J, with 15 bases in between. Germline V lookup: CDR1 SQVTM, CDR2 ANQGSEA. The CDR3 protein is CSVVERVRDGYTF. In DNA form, the CDR3 reads TGCAGCGTTGTAGAACGGGTTAGGGATGGCTACACCTTC. Using reference TRBV29-1 and TRBJ1-2 for the parts outside the CDR3, the full variable domain is SAVISQKPSRDICQRGTSLTIQCQVDSQVTMMFWYRQQPGQSLTLIATANQGSEATYESGFVIDKFPISRPNLTFSTLTVSNMSPEDSSIYLCSVVERVRDGYTFGSGTRLTVV.

The chain has TRBV5-1 and TRBJ2-2, with D maybe TRBD1 (6 bases). The CDR3 is 15 amino acids. V gave up 7 bases and J gave up 0 bases, with 13 bases separating them. Germline lookup yields CDR1 SGHRS and CDR2 YFSETQ. In nucleotides, the CDR3 is TGCGCCAGCTTTACAGGGCCTTCGAACACCGGGGAGCTGTTTTTT. It translates to CASFTGPSNTGELFF. Together with reference TRBV5-1 and TRBJ2-2, the CDR3 gives the full variable domain: KAGVTQTPRYLIKTRGQQVTLSCSPISGHRSVSWYQQTPGQGLQFLFEYFSETQRNKGNFPGRFSGRQFSNSRSEMNVSTLELGDSALYLCASFTGPSNTGELFFGEGSRLTVL.

Note on this clone: At the DNA level, this CDR3 is encoded by other sequences in the same sample as well. The chain uses TRBV5-4 and TRBJ1-5; D is perhaps TRBD1 (6 bases). The germline V gene has CDR1 SGHNT and CDR2 YYREEE (reference sequence). There are 15 residues in the CDR3. The V end lost 0 bases, the J end lost 4 bases, and 11 bases lay between the germline ends. CDR3 nucleotide sequence: TGTGCCAGCAGCTTGGATGGGGGCGGGAATCAGCCCCAGCATTTT. It translates to CASSLDGGGNQPQHF.

Here the CDR3 reads CASMAGYTEAFF. CDR3 sequence (DNA): TGTGCCAGTATGGCCGGTTACACTGAAGCTTTCTTT. The rearrangement links TRBV19 to TRBJ1-1; D is undetermined. The CDR3 runs 12 residues. Trimming stripped 7 bases from V and 3 bases from J, with 9 bases between. CDR1 and CDR2 from the germline V gene are LNHDA and SQIVND (reference sequence). The whole variable domain, remainder taken from reference TRBV19 and TRBJ1-1, is DGGITQSPKYLFRKEGQNVTLSCEQNLNHDAMYWYRQDPGQGLRLIYYSQIVNDFQKGDIAEGYSVSREKKESFPLTVTSAQKNPTAFYLCASMAGYTEAFFGQGTRLTVV.

The V and J genes are TRBV5-1 and TRBJ2-7, with TRBD2 as a possible D gene (5 bases). The V end was cut by 0 bases, the J end by 4 bases, with 11 bases between. Per germline, CDR1 SGHRS and CDR2 YFSETQ. This CDR3 region has 14 residues. The CDR3 DNA follows: TGCGCCAGCAGCTTGGAGGCGGGCAGGTACGAGCAGTACTTC. This gives the protein CASSLEAGRYEQYF.

The chain has TRBV13 and TRBJ2-7; the D is unclear. Germline CDR1 reads PRHDT; CDR2 reads FYEKMQ (reference sequence). The ends were cut back, 6 bases at V and 1 base at J, with 10 bases in the middle. The CDR3 runs 13 residues. The chain's CDR3 is CASSVGYSYEQYF. The DNA for the CDR3 is TGTGCCAGCAGTGTCGGATATTCCTACGAGCAGTACTTC.

The CDR3 DNA reads TGTGCCAGCAGCTTCGAGCGGAGATCTGAAGCTTTCTTT. Translated, it gives CASSFERRSEAFF. The genes are TRBV7-3 and TRBJ1-1; D is unclear. The V end lost 3 bases, the J end lost 6 bases, and 11 bases lay between the germline ends. Germline CDR1 is SGHTA and CDR2 is FQGTGA. The CDR3 length is 13 residues. The full variable domain, its missing parts supplied by reference TRBV7-3 and TRBJ1-1, is GAGVSQTPSNKVTEKGKYVELRCDPISGHTALYWYRQSLGQGPEFLIYFQGTGAADDSGLPNDRFFAVRPEGSVSTLKIQRTERGDSAVYLCASSFERRSEAFFGQGTRLTVV.

This chain joins TRBV5-1 and TRBJ1-4; D gene unclear. Germline CDR1 is SGHRS and CDR2 is YFSETQ. V was cut by 7 bases and J by 3 bases, with 13 bases left in between. The CDR3 is 14 amino acids. The CDR3 nucleotides read TGCGCCAGCCGTGCAGATGCTGCTAATGAAAAACTGTTTTTT. It yields the protein CASRADAANEKLFF.

The chain uses TRBV6-5 and TRBJ1-2; D is ambiguous. Per the germline V gene, CDR1 is MNHEY and CDR2 is SVGAGI. Trimming removed 0 bases at V and 4 bases at J, with 9 bases between. The CDR3 extends over 14 amino acids. The CDR3 protein is CASSYSGGRYGYTF. The DNA of the CDR3 is TGTGCCAGCAGTTACTCCGGCGGCCGCTATGGCTACACCTTC.

This chain links TRBV11-2 with TRBJ2-7, with 9 bases that match TRBD2. The CDR3 length is 15 residues. The V and J ends lost 0 bases and 4 bases, in that order; junction bases with no gene match: 4. Germline values: CDR1 SGHAT, CDR2 FQNNGV. The CDR3 region has the DNA TGTGCCAGCAGCTTAGAGGCGGGAGGGGGATACGAGCAGTACTTC. Its translation: CASSLEAGGGYEQYF.

The rearrangement links TRBV7-2 to TRBJ1-1; a weak D match, TRBD1 (5 bases). Between the trimmed V and J ends, which lost 2 bases and 5 bases, there was a span of 12 bases. In germline, CDR1 is SGHTA, CDR2 FQGNSA. This CDR3 spans 14 amino acids. The CDR3 DNA follows: TGTGCCAGCAGCTTATTCGGTCCAGGGACTGAAGCTTTCTTT. Translated: CASSLFGPGTEAFF.

J is TRBJ1-1 and V is TRBV19, with D perhaps matching TRBD1 (5 bases). V was pared by 2 bases and J by 0 bases, with 7 bases between. In germline, CDR1 is LNHDA, CDR2 SQIVND (reference sequence). The CDR3 totals 14 residues. CDR3 bases: TGTGCCAGTAGTATATGGGGGATGAACACTGAAGCTTTCTTT. This codes for CASSIWGMNTEAFF.

A few counts support this clone. At one of its ends the junction is not consistent with the germline gene, which may arise from a read error. The gene calls are TRBV10-3 and TRBJ1-2; D gene unclear. The CDR3 is made up of 13 amino acids. Germline CDR1 and CDR2: ENHRY and SYGVKD. Written as DNA, the CDR3 is TGTGCCATCAGCGAGTGGGCGGAGAATGGCTACACCTTC. As protein: CAISEWAENGYTF.

This clone appeared a single time. In DNA, the CDR3 is TGCGCCAGCAGCCATGGACAGGGGGTTGACAATGAGCAGTTCTTC. Translated: CASSHGQGVDNEQFF. The rearrangement joins TRBV4-1 to TRBJ2-1; TRBD1 aligns across 10 bases. The CDR3 has 15 residues. The germline V gene encodes CDR1 MGHRA and CDR2 YSYEKL. V was clipped by 3 bases and J by 5 bases; unmatched bases: 4.